The sequence of this TCR beta chain was determined in a study of response to subunit inactivated influenza vaccine. Overall study findings and caveats: A suggestion made by the authors is that each seasonal influenza vaccination recruits few new T cells.

V lost 2 bases, J lost 0 bases, and 8 bases lay in between. Germline V CDR1 and CDR2: SGHTA, FQGNSA. The CDR3 loop spans 16 amino acids. TCRdb fed the RT-PCR reads into MiXCR, producing one record per CDR3 protein. This table holds around 180,000 distinct CDR3 sequences, about 9% found once. Worth noting for this clonotype: The antigen is unknown.

The receptor comes from a man in his fifties who received an inactivated influenza vaccine. The sample was non-naive T cells sorted from PBMCs, taken on the day of vaccination. The chain recombines TRBV7-2 with TRBJ1-6; D is unclear. The CDR3 coding sequence is TGTGCCAGCAGCTTACGAGGGAGCTCCTATAATTCACCCCTCCACTTT. It codes for CASSLRGSSYNSPLHF.